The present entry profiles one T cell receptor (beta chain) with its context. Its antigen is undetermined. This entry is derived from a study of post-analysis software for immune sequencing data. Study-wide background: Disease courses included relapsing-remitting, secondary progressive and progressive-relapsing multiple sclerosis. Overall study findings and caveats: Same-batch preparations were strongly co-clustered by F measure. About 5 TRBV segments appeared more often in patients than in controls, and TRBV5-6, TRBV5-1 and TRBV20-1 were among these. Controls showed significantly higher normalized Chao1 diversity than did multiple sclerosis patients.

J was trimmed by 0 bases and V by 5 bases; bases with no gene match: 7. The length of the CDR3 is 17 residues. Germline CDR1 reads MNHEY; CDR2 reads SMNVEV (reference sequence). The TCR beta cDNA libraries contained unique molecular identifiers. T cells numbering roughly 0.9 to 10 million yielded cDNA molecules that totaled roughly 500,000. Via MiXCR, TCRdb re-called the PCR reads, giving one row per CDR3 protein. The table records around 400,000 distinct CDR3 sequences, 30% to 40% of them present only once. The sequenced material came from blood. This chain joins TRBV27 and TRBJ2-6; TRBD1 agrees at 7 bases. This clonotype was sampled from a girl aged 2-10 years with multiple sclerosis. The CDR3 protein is CASSTWDSPSGANVLTF. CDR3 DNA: TGTGCCAGCAGTACCTGGGACAGTCCCTCTGGGGCCAACGTCCTGACTTTC.